This TCR beta chain stems from a study of blood T cell repertoires in COVID-19. The CDR3 has 12 amino acids. The germline V and J ends were trimmed by 0 bases and 0 bases, with 3 bases remaining between them. From germline, CDR1 is SQVTM and CDR2 ANQGSEA. As originally analysed: Reference gene primer amplification gave nucleated cell count estimates. Assay used: immunoSEQ multiplex PCR; TCRdb lists only in-frame clones, some missing. That table supplies the V and J calls and clone size; D and trimming were determined from the DNA. The data show tens of thousands of clones, roughly 90% seen once. This clone was detected once.

Sequenced material: peripheral blood. The TCR was taken from a human donor in a cohort sampled during active COVID-19. The chain uses TRBV29-1 and TRBJ2-7; unclear D gene. Here the CDR3 reads CSVEDGSYEQYF. The CDR3 DNA follows: TGCAGCGTTGAAGACGGCTCCTACGAGCAGTACTTC.